The present T cell receptor (beta chain) was sequenced within a study of T cell changes during pregnancy in multiple sclerosis. Assay used: immunoSEQ multiplex PCR; TCRdb lists only in-frame clones, some missing. The table records fewer than 85,000 clones, roughly 93% of them present only once. The TCR originated in a female donor with multiple sclerosis, enrolled in a pregnancy study. The sample in question was peripheral blood, obtained in the third trimester of pregnancy.

CDR3 sequence reads: CASSLTVQNIQYF. The DNA of the CDR3 is TGCGCCAGCAGCTTAACAGTTCAAAACATTCAGTACTTC. The rearrangement joins TRBV5-1 to TRBJ2-4; D is undetermined. V lost 2 bases to trimming and J lost 5 bases, with 8 bases between them. The CDR3 is 13 residues long. The germline gives CDR1 SGHRS, CDR2 YFSETQ.